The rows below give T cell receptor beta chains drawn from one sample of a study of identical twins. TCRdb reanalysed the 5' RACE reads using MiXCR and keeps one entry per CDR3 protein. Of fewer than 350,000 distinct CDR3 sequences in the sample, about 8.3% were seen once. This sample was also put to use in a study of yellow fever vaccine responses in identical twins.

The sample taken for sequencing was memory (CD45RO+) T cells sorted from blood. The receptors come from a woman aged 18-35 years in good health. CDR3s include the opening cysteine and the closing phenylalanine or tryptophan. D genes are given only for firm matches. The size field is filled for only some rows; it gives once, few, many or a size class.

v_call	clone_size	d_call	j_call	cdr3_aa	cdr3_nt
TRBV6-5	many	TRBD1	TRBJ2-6	CASSYSTGSGANVLTF	TGTGCCAGCAGTTACTCGACAGGGTCCGGGGCCAACGTCCTGACTTTC
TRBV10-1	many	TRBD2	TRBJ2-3	CASSESVASGSIADTQYF	TGCGCCAGCAGTGAGTCGGTTGCTAGCGGGAGTATCGCAGATACGCAGTATTTT
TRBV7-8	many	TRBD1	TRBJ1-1	CASSLGSGQGVFTEAFF	TGTGCCAGCAGCTTAGGGTCCGGGCAGGGGGTTTTTACTGAAGCTTTCTTT
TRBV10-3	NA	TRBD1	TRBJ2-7	CAIRPGQGVTEQYF	TGTGCCATCAGGCCCGGACAGGGTGTCACCGAGCAGTACTTC
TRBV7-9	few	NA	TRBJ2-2	CASPRVATGELFF	TGTGCCAGCCCCCGGGTCGCCACCGGGGAGCTGTTTTTT
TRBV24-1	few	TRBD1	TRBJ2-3	CATSDLRTGGDTQYF	TGTGCCACCAGTGATCTCCGGACAGGGGGAGATACGCAGTATTTT
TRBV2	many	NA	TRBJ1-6	CASSAGVGGGSPLHF	TGTGCCAGCAGTGCGGGGGTCGGGGGTGGTTCACCCCTCCACTTT
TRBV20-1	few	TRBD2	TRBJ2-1	CSASRTSGRAGAYNEQFF	TGCAGTGCCTCTCGGACTAGCGGGAGGGCCGGTGCCTACAATGAGCAGTTCTTC
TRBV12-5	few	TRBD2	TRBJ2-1	CASGPRGIAGYSYNEQFF	TGTGCTAGTGGTCCGCGGGGGATAGCGGGGTACTCCTACAATGAGCAGTTCTTC
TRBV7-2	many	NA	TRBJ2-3	CASSFQRADTQYF	TGTGCCAGCAGCTTCCAGAGGGCAGATACGCAGTATTTT
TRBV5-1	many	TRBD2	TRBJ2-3	CASSLVLAESTDTQYF	TGCGCCAGCAGCTTGGTTCTAGCGGAGAGCACAGATACGCAGTATTTT
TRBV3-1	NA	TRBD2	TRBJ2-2	CASSHQGLAQANTGELFF	TGTGCCAGCAGCCACCAAGGACTAGCGCAAGCGAACACCGGGGAGCTGTTTTTT
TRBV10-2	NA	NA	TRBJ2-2	CASRPIAGARLTGELFF	TGCGCCAGCAGACCGATAGCCGGGGCTCGGTTGACCGGGGAGCTGTTTTTT
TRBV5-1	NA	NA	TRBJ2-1	CASSLNGQNNEQFF	TGCGCCAGCAGCTTGAATGGGCAAAACAATGAGCAGTTCTTC